What follows are 14 T cell receptor beta chains derived from one specimen sequenced in a study of T cell changes during pregnancy in multiple sclerosis (dated by TCRdb to between 2018 and 2020). The library was prepared using the immunoSEQ multiplex PCR assay. TCRdb took over this immuneACCESS table, retaining in-frame rearrangements with V and J assigned. Such tables are incomplete; in checked studies, under half of the missing clones stem from an unresolved V gene, and the remainder is unexplained. Recorded for this sample are about 32,000 clones; roughly 87% of them occurred a single time. Of the sample, about 11% falls within the top ten clones. The source was CD8+ T cells from peripheral blood mononuclear cells, collected in the second trimester of pregnancy. The source of these receptors is a female donor with multiple sclerosis, enrolled in a pregnancy study.

This clone appeared a single time. Here the CDR3 reads CASSYSDREETQYF. The CDR3 region has the DNA TGTGCCAGCAGTTACTCGGACAGGGAAGAGACCCAGTACTTC. The chain uses TRBV6-5 and TRBJ2-5; 8 bases map to TRBD1. In germline, CDR1 is MNHEY, CDR2 SVGAGI. The V segment lost 0 bases and the J segment 3 bases; nucleotides outside the gene matches: 0. The CDR3 loop spans 14 amino acids.

This clone was recorded a few times. The chain recombines TRBV2 with TRBJ1-1, with no clear D. V was cut by 10 bases and J by 0 bases, with 9 bases left in between. The germline gives CDR1 SNHLY, CDR2 FYNNEI. The CDR3 runs to 12 residues. The CDR3 DNA follows: TGTGCCACCCTGCGGGTGAACACTGAAGCTTTCTTT. Protein sequence: CATLRVNTEAFF. The full variable domain, its missing parts supplied by reference TRBV2 and TRBJ1-1, is EPEVTQTPSHQVTQMGQEVILRCVPISNHLYFYWYRQILGQKVEFLVSFYNNEISEKSEIFDDQFSVERPDGSNFTLKIRSTKLEDSAMYFCATLRVNTEAFFGQGTRLTVV.

This chain uses TRBV19 with TRBJ1-2, with unresolved D. The ends were cut back, 3 bases at V and 0 bases at J, with 11 bases in the middle. From germline, CDR1 is LNHDA and CDR2 SQIVND (reference sequence). The CDR3 has 15 amino acids. The CDR3 reads CASSMFGETNYGYTF. The CDR3 DNA is TGTGCCAGTAGTATGTTCGGGGAAACTAACTATGGCTACACCTTC. The entire variable domain, with the rest obtained from reference TRBV19 and TRBJ1-2, is as follows: DGGITQSPKYLFRKEGQNVTLSCEQNLNHDAMYWYRQDPGQGLRLIYYSQIVNDFQKGDIAEGYSVSREKKESFPLTVTSAQKNPTAFYLCASSMFGETNYGYTFGSGTRLTVV.

The V gene is TRBV6-5, the J gene TRBJ2-5, with D maybe TRBD1 (6 bases). The length of the CDR3 is 14 residues. V was trimmed by 6 bases and J by 1 base, leaving 12 bases between them. In germline, CDR1 is MNHEY, CDR2 SVGAGI. CDR3 residues: CASRQGQGQETQYF. The DNA of the CDR3 is TGTGCCAGCAGGCAGGGACAAGGCCAAGAGACCCAGTACTTC.

The rearrangement links TRBV27 to TRBJ1-5, with D perhaps matching TRBD1 (5 bases). V was cut by 6 bases and J by 4 bases, with 7 bases left in between. CDR1 MNHEY and CDR2 SMNVEV come from the germline V gene (reference sequence). The CDR3 consists of 12 residues. The DNA for the CDR3 is TGTGCCAGCAGCCAGGGAAATCAGCCCCAGCATTTT. Its translation is CASSQGNQPQHF.

The CDR3 loop reads CASRSREGGRGETQYF. As DNA, the CDR3 is TGTGCCAGCAGATCCCGAGAGGGGGGGCGGGGAGAGACCCAGTACTTC. The genes are TRBV2 and TRBJ2-5; D perhaps matches TRBD2 (7 bases). The CDR3 runs to 16 residues. V lost 6 bases, J lost 4 bases, and 21 bases lay in between. Germline V gives CDR1 SNHLY, CDR2 FYNNEI.

CDR3 DNA sequence: TGTGCCAGCAGTCCACAGGGCTGGGAGAATCAGCCCCAGCATTTT. Translation gives CASSPQGWENQPQHF. The chain combines TRBV27 with TRBJ1-5; D possibly corresponds to TRBD1 (6 bases). The V gene lost 5 bases and the J gene lost 4 bases, with 15 bases spanning the gap. The germline V gene encodes CDR1 MNHEY and CDR2 SMNVEV (reference sequence). The CDR3 runs to 15 residues.

This chain links TRBV27 with TRBJ1-1; 7 bases match TRBD1. Germline assignment: CDR1 MNHEY and CDR2 SMNVEV (reference sequence). CDR3 length equals 16 residues. The V segment lost 5 bases and the J segment 6 bases; nucleotides outside the gene matches: 15. CDR3 protein: CASSDSLHRGTAEAFF. In nucleotides, the CDR3 is TGTGCCAGCAGTGACTCTTTGCACAGGGGAACGGCTGAAGCTTTCTTT.

The CDR3 region is CASRRTAEQYF. CDR3 DNA: TGTGCCAGCAGGAGGACAGCCGAGCAGTACTTC. V is TRBV2 and J is TRBJ2-7, with D maybe TRBD1 (6 bases). Germline V gives CDR1 SNHLY, CDR2 FYNNEI. The V gene lost 6 bases and the J gene lost 6 bases, with 9 bases spanning the gap. CDR3 size: 11 residues. The whole variable domain, remainder taken from reference TRBV2 and TRBJ2-7, is EPEVTQTPSHQVTQMGQEVILRCVPISNHLYFYWYRQILGQKVEFLVSFYNNEISEKSEIFDDQFSVERPDGSNFTLKIRSTKLEDSAMYFCASRRTAEQYFGPGTRLTVT.

V is TRBV27 and J is TRBJ2-1, with D perhaps TRBD2 (6 bases). Germline CDR1 reads MNHEY; CDR2 reads SMNVEV (reference sequence). This CDR3 is built from 14 residues. V dropped 3 bases and J dropped 6 bases, with 12 bases sitting between them. The CDR3 is CASSFSGRFNEQFF. The CDR3, as DNA: TGTGCCAGCAGTTTTAGCGGCCGGTTCAATGAGCAGTTCTTC.

The genes are TRBV29-1 and TRBJ2-3, with 12 positions matching TRBD2. V trimming: 7 bases; J trimming: 0 bases; junction bases outside the gene matches: 14. The CDR3 spans 18 residues. Germline lookup yields CDR1 SQVTM and CDR2 ANQGSEA. The CDR3, as DNA: TGCAGCGGTAGATCCCTAGCGGGGGGGTCGACTAGCACAGATACGCAGTATTTT. Translation gives CSGRSLAGGSTSTDTQYF.

This clone was seen once. This chain joins TRBV27 and TRBJ1-5; 10 nucleotides agree with TRBD1. Trimming cost V 3 bases and J 2 bases; bases outside gene matches: 7. Germline V gene lookup returns CDR1 MNHEY and CDR2 SMNVEV (reference sequence). The CDR3 totals 17 residues. The CDR3, as DNA: TGTGCCAGCAGTTTCGGGTTTGGGACAGGGGGCAATCAGCCCCAGCATTTT. Encoded protein: CASSFGFGTGGNQPQHF.

The rearrangement uses TRBV7-8 and TRBJ2-1; D possibly corresponds to TRBD2 (5 bases). The germline V and J ends were trimmed by 5 bases and 2 bases, with 19 bases remaining between them. Germline CDR1 SGHVS, CDR2 FQNEAQ. This CDR3 is 17 amino acids long. The CDR3 DNA reads TGTGCCAGCAGCCCACTGTTAGGAGCGGCAACCTACAATGAGCAGTTCTTC. Translating gives CASSPLLGAATYNEQFF.

The chain carries TRBV7-2 and TRBJ2-1, with D tentatively TRBD1 (6 bases). The CDR3 contains 18 residues. Germline V gene sequence: CDR1 SGHTA, CDR2 FQGNSA. V was cut by 1 base and J by 0 bases, with 16 bases left in between. In DNA form, the CDR3 reads TGTGCCAGCAGCTTAGGTAGGGGGATTGCCAGCTCCTACAATGAGCAGTTCTTC. Residues: CASSLGRGIASSYNEQFF. The full variable domain, with the rest looked up from reference TRBV7-2 and TRBJ2-1, is GAGVSQSPSNKVTEKGKDVELRCDPISGHTALYWYRQSLGQGLEFLIYFQGNSAPDKSGLPSDRFSAERTGGSVSTLTIQRTQQEDSAVYLCASSLGRGIASSYNEQFFGPGTRLTVL.